This T cell receptor (beta chain) was captured by sequencing in a study of cytomegalovirus exposure and HLA in healthy donors. Whole-study results and caveats: Accurate prediction of most subjects' HLA-A and HLA-B alleles from TCR beta sequences was reported. Earlier analysis looked at TCR beta V segments, and most were productive about 87% or about 30% of the time.

Researchers ran the PCR with 60 Vbeta and 13 Jbeta primers. Authors' data handling: It was a later analysis that counted about 80 million unique TCR beta chains, of which about 10 million were shared. The data were produced by immunoSEQ multiplex PCR, yet TCRdb's version contains in-frame clones alone and is incomplete. For V, J and clone size, that table is used; D and trimming come from the DNA. The sample carries around 130,000 clones, approximately 85% recorded once. Note on this clone: Antigen specificity is unknown.

Germline values: CDR1 KGHSH, CDR2 LQKENI. The CDR3 totals 13 residues. V shed 5 bases and J shed 3 bases, with 8 bases lying between them. This clonotype originated in a woman aged 25-40 years in good health and CMV-seropositive. Specimen: PBMCs. The chain is built from TRBV18 and TRBJ1-5; a weak D match, TRBD1 (6 bases). CDR3 in amino acids: CASSKGDNQPQHF. DNA of the CDR3: TGTGCCAGCTCAAAGGGGGACAATCAGCCCCAGCATTTT.